The 6 T cell receptor beta chains given below trace back to one sample, sequenced in a study of blood T cell repertoires in COVID-19. The repertoire was sequenced with immunoSEQ multiplex PCR; TCRdb's copy has only in-frame clones and lacks some. This table holds approximately 260,000 clones, nearly 90% found once. The sequencing sample was made of peripheral blood. These TCRs come from a woman aged 55 to 70 with COVID-19, enrolled during active disease.

Only a few counts were recorded for this clone. The identical CDR3 is also encoded by other nucleotide sequences in the sample. V is TRBV19 and J is TRBJ1-5; 7 nucleotides match TRBD1. The CDR3 is made up of 14 amino acids. J gave up 3 bases and V 3 bases, and 2 bases lay outside the gene matches. CDR1 and CDR2 from the germline V gene are LNHDA and SQIVND (reference sequence). The CDR3, as DNA: TGTGCCAGTAGTATGGGACAGTACAATCAGCCCCAGCATTTT. It is translated as CASSMGQYNQPQHF.

The chain recombines TRBV5-5 with TRBJ2-7, with TRBD1 identical over 9 bases. Unmatched junction bases numbered 10, after V lost 2 bases and J lost 4 bases. The CDR3 is made up of 16 amino acids. Germline V gene data show CDR1 as SGHKS and CDR2 as YYEKEE (reference sequence). The CDR3 DNA follows: TGTGCCAGCAGCTTATCCGTGGGAGGACAGGGGTACGAGCAGTACTTC. This sequence encodes CASSLSVGGQGYEQYF.

The chain uses TRBV5-6 and TRBJ1-1, with 7 bases aligning to TRBD1. The trim removed 4 bases at V and 8 bases at J, leaving 14 bases unmatched. This CDR3 is built from 15 residues. CDR1 is SGHDT and CDR2 is YYEEEE in the germline V gene. CDR3 sequence (DNA): TGTGCCAGCAGCCCCGATCCGGGACAGAGCGCCGAAGCTTTCTTT. Residues: CASSPDPGQSAEAFF.

The chain uses TRBV7-2 and TRBJ2-3; TRBD1 might be the D (6 bases). Trimming cost V 5 bases and J 6 bases, with 15 bases left between them. CDR1 is SGHTA and CDR2 is FQGNSA in the germline V gene. This CDR3 comprises 14 residues. CDR3 bases: TGTGCCAGCAGCACTTACAGGGAAGGGGATACGCAGTATTTT. Translation gives CASSTYREGDTQYF.

The rearrangement links TRBV19 to TRBJ2-2; TRBD1 agrees at 9 bases. The CDR3 is 13 amino acids. The junction had 3 bases not matched to a gene; V was cut back by 9 bases and J by 4 bases. Germline CDR1 reads LNHDA; CDR2 reads SQIVND (reference sequence). CDR3 region: CASRDRVTGELFF. The CDR3 DNA follows: TGTGCCAGCCGGGACAGGGTCACCGGGGAGCTGTTTTTT.

As regards this clone: Germline and junction disagree at one end, which may indicate a read error. This chain links TRBV7-7 with TRBJ2-7; no clear D gene. Germline-derived CDR1 and CDR2 are SSHAT and FNYEAQ (reference sequence). The CDR3 covers 13 residues. The CDR3 reads CASSPSPSYEQYF. The CDR3 coding sequence is TGTGCTAGCAGCCCTTCCCCCTCCTACGAGCAGTACTTC.